Detailed here is one T cell receptor beta chain. No cognate antigen has been identified for it. No much larger clonotype is one base removed from it; base qualities were not supplied. Using the immunoSEQ TRB Survey service, rearranged CDR3 beta regions were amplified from genomic DNA with multiplex V and J primers. To keep sequencing depth the same across samples, survey-level depth of up to 500,000 reads per sample was applied. The libraries were purified, combined into pools and sequenced with Illumina technology. The authors' pipeline ran thus. immunoSEQ online tools were used for productive clonality, sample overlap, pairwise scatters, CDR3 beta length, V/D/J gene usage and productiveness. Calculated diversity was the number of unique rearrangements divided by total templates times 100; Shannon and Simpson indices were also computed. For principal component analysis, Z-score normalized data were analyzed with the R prcomp function and the ggbiplot package. Blood-rectal clonal overlap within each subject was quantified with Morisita's index. TCRdb's version of the immuneACCESS table is confined to in-frame rearrangements and falls short of the full clone set. An unresolved V gene accounts for under half of the shortfall where checked; the remainder is of unknown origin. From that table come the V and J calls and clone size; the DNA was used to work out D and trimming. The sample data list some 50,000 clones, and 78% of these were observed just once. About 4% of the sample comes from the top ten.

V is shortened by 5 bases, J by 15 bases, and the region joining them spans 17 bases. The germline V gene gives CDR1 as MDHEN and CDR2 as SYDVKM. The CDR3 has 12 amino acids, counting the end cysteine and phenylalanine. The kept DNA is CDR3 alone, 36 bases in frame from the first base. This sample is drawn from a study of pediatric ulcerative colitis (dated by TCRdb to between 2017 and 2020). With respect to the entire study: Of the ulcerative colitis patients, about seven had pancolitis and two had left-sided colitis, and histology in every patient was consistent with ulcerative colitis. From nine newly diagnosed, treatment-naive pediatric ulcerative colitis patients and four non-IBD control children, paired blood and rectal samples were collected. Using the Pediatric Ulcerative Colitis Activity Index, two patients were classed as having mild disease, several as having moderate disease and three as having acute severe colitis. What the authors observed across the whole study: Because repertoires were derived from total lymphocyte DNA, patterns in rare subsets such as regulatory T cells may not have been reflected. Rectal pinch biopsies may have included blood-derived T cells, especially in patients with overt colitis. A couple of rectal CDR3 clonotypes were present in all ulcerative colitis patients and in none of the controls. With only four individuals, the healthy control group was small. Clonal overlap between a subject's own blood and rectum was significantly greater in ulcerative colitis patients than in controls, which suggests more T cell trafficking to inflamed tissue. A couple of patients' blood samples yielded substantially fewer templates for technical reasons and were excluded from blood-rectal overlap analysis. Controls, mild-moderate and acute severe colitis patients were separated by rectal repertoire features, and reduced rectal diversity due to clonal expansions was observed in acute severe colitis.

One to two pinch biopsies were taken from the rectum for research during colonoscopy. No immunosuppressive medication had been given to the ulcerative colitis patients before the diagnostic colonoscopy. Rectal biopsies were digested with proteinase K before DNA isolation. The Wizard kit (Promega) was used to extract genomic DNA from blood and intestinal samples. The sequence was obtained from a girl aged 5 to 17 with moderate ulcerative colitis. The sample consisted of gut tissue. The chain is encoded by TRBV28 joined to TRBJ2-1; no confident D gene assignment can be made. For the CDR3, the sequence is CASSKGRVDAFF. The DNA sequence reads TGTGCCAGCAGTAAGGGTAGGGTAGACGCGTTCTTC.